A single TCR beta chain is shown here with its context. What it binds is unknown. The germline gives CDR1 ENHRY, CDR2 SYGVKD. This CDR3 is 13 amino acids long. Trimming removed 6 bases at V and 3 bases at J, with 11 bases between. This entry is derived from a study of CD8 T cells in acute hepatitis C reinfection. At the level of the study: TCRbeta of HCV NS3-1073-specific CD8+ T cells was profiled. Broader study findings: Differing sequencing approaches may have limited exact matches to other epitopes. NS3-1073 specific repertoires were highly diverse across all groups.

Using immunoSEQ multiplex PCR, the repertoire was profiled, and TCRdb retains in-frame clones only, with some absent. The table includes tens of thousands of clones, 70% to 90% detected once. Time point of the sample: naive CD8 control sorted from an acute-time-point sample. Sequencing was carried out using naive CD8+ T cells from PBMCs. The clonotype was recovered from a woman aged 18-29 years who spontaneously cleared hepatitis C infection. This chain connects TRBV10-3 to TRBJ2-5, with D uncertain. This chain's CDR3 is CAIRDRSEETQYF. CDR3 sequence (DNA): TGTGCCATCAGGGATAGATCAGAAGAGACCCAGTACTTC.